Following are 32 T cell receptor beta chains from one sample sequenced in a study of response to subunit inactivated influenza vaccine. MiXCR, run by TCRdb on the RT-PCR reads, gives a single entry per CDR3 protein. The table lists around 580,000 distinct CDR3 sequences, 10% to 15% of them singletons. Here the sequenced sample was PBMCs from blood, taken on the day of vaccination. The receptors here all came from a man aged 50 to 59 who received an inactivated influenza vaccine.

The chain carries TRBV5-1 and TRBJ2-1; D might be TRBD1 (6 bases). This CDR3 has 15 amino acids. Germline V gives CDR1 SGHRS, CDR2 YFSETQ. Trimming pared 4 bases from V and 0 bases from J, leaving 11 bases between. The CDR3 nucleotides are TGCGCCAGCAGCGGGACACATAGCTCCTACAATGAGCAGTTCTTC. Amino acid sequence: CASSGTHSSYNEQFF.

This clonotype showed up just a few times. J is TRBJ2-7 and V is TRBV7-2, with 7 bases lining up with TRBD2. V was clipped by 1 base and J by 4 bases; unmatched bases: 10. The CDR3 has 16 residues. In germline, CDR1 is SGHTA, CDR2 FQGNSA. The CDR3 nucleotides read TGTGCCAGCAGCTTAGGGGTAGCGGGTCTTTGGTACGAGCAGTACTTC. It yields the protein CASSLGVAGLWYEQYF.

This clonotype was seen at least ten times. This sequence joins TRBV20-1 and TRBJ2-1, with TRBD2 matching 7 bases. The V segment lost 3 bases and the J segment 0 bases; nucleotides outside the gene matches: 8. Germline V CDR1 and CDR2: DFQATT, SNEGSKA (reference sequence). The CDR3 loop spans 16 amino acids. The CDR3 coding sequence is TGCAGTGCTAGCCCCCAGGGCGGGAGCTCCTACAATGAGCAGTTCTTC. Amino acids: CSASPQGGSSYNEQFF.

This clonotype was counted ten times or more. This sequence joins TRBV6-2 or TRBV6-3 and TRBJ2-3; 8 bases line up with TRBD1. Germline V gene data show CDR1 as MNHEY and CDR2 as SVGEGT. V lost 5 bases and J lost 11; bases outside the gene matches: 6. CDR3 length: 12 amino acids. CDR3 nucleotide sequence: TGTGCCAGCAGTAGGGACAGGTTCCTGCAGTATTTT. This sequence encodes CASSRDRFLQYF.

This clonotype was observed a few times. V and J are TRBV6-1 and TRBJ2-1; TRBD1 agrees at 7 bases. Per germline, CDR1 MNHNS and CDR2 SASEGT. With V trimmed by 8 bases and J by 11 bases, 15 bases remained unmatched. This CDR3 is 14 amino acids long. The CDR3 spells CASGAGGTESKQFF. CDR3 sequence (DNA): TGTGCCAGCGGGGCAGGGGGAACAGAGTCCAAGCAGTTCTTC.

At least ten counts were recorded for this clonotype. V gene TRBV10-3 combines with J gene TRBJ2-5; 9 nucleotides line up with TRBD1. The trim removed 6 bases at V and 6 bases at J, leaving 11 bases unmatched. CDR1 ENHRY and CDR2 SYGVKD come from the germline V gene. CDR3 length equals 15 residues. This CDR3 reads CAISAGTGNVKTQYF. CDR3 sequence (DNA): TGTGCCATCAGCGCCGGGACAGGGAACGTAAAGACCCAGTACTTC.

This chain connects TRBV20-1 to TRBJ2-1; D is ambiguous. The CDR3 spans 12 residues. Trimming stripped 5 bases from V and 2 bases from J, with 7 bases between. CDR1 DFQATT and CDR2 SNEGSKA come from the germline V gene (reference sequence). The CDR3 DNA follows: TGCAGTGCTCGCGCCCCCTACAATGAGCAGTTCTTC. Translation: CSARAPYNEQFF.

This chain joins TRBV7-2 and TRBJ2-6, with D perhaps matching TRBD1 (7 bases). V was cut by 0 bases and J by 1 base, with 10 bases left in between. Looked up from germline, CDR1 is SGHTA and CDR2 is FQGNSA. CDR3 length: 17 amino acids. The CDR3 DNA sequence: TGTGCCAGCAGCTTAGCGACAGGGAGGTCTGGGGCCAACGTCCTGACTTTC. Amino acids: CASSLATGRSGANVLTF.

Only a few counts were recorded for this clonotype. The J gene is TRBJ2-1, the V gene TRBV20-1, with a tentative D call TRBD2 (6 bases). V was cut by 5 bases and J by 10 bases, with 21 bases left in between. CDR3 length: 14 residues. CDR1 is DFQATT and CDR2 is SNEGSKA in the germline V gene (reference sequence). CDR3 in amino acids: CSASSGTHDGEQFF. The CDR3 coding sequence is TGCAGTGCTTCTTCCGGGACTCACGATGGGGAGCAGTTCTTC.

The chain employs TRBV12-3 or TRBV12-4 and TRBJ1-3; D remains unclear. The V gene lost 2 bases and the J gene lost 2 bases, with 10 bases spanning the gap. This CDR3 is built from 15 residues. CDR3 amino acids: CASSLPGRAGNTIYF. The CDR3 DNA sequence: TGTGCCAGCAGTTTACCCGGGAGGGCTGGAAACACCATATATTTT.

This clonotype was picked up a small number of times. The rearrangement uses TRBV18 and TRBJ2-7; no clear D gene. Looked up from germline, CDR1 is KGHSH and CDR2 is LQKENI. The CDR3 is 13 residues long. Trimming stripped 3 bases from V and 2 bases from J, with 8 bases between. The CDR3 sequence: CASSPIETYEQYF. Written as DNA, the CDR3 is TGTGCCAGCTCACCTATCGAAACCTACGAGCAGTACTTC.

This clonotype occurred a few times. DNA of the CDR3: TGTGCCAGCAGCGGACCAGGGAGGGACCGGGCTTTCTTT. It translates to CASSGPGRDRAFF. The chain recombines TRBV7-2 with TRBJ1-1; possibly TRBD1 for D (5 bases). The length of the CDR3 is 13 residues. CDR1 is SGHTA, CDR2 FQGNSA, per germline. V was clipped by 5 bases and J by 11 bases, with 18 bases between them.

This clonotype appeared many times. J is TRBJ1-5 and V is TRBV13; unclear D gene. V shed 0 bases and J shed 3 bases, with 6 bases lying between them. The CDR3 has 14 amino acids. CDR1 is PRHDT, CDR2 FYEKMQ, per germline (reference sequence). The CDR3 nucleotides read TGTGCCAGCAGCTTAGGCAGGCTCAATCAGCCCCAGCATTTT. It encodes CASSLGRLNQPQHF.

Notes on this clonotype: A much larger clone differs from this one at a single base, so this may be a read error. V is TRBV3-1 and J is TRBJ2-1, with TRBD1 matching 7 bases. CDR1 LGHDT and CDR2 YNNKEL come from the germline V gene (reference sequence). The CDR3 has 15 residues. The CDR3 protein is CASSRTTGSYIEQFF. CDR3 bases: TGTGCCAGCAGCCGAACGACAGGGTCTTACATTGAGCAGTTCTTC.

This clonotype was seen only a few times. This chain connects TRBV16 to TRBJ2-3; no firm D call. V was clipped by 0 bases and J by 8 bases, with 3 bases between them. Germline CDR1 reads KGHSY; CDR2 reads FQNENV. This CDR3 is built from 11 residues. This chain's CDR3 is CASSQSTTQYF. The DNA for the CDR3 is TGTGCCAGCAGCCAATCTACTACGCAGTATTTT.

There are many counts of this clonotype. The chain employs TRBV12-3 or TRBV12-4 and TRBJ2-7, with TRBD1 matching over 7 bases. This CDR3 region has 12 residues. The V gene end was trimmed by 5 bases and the J gene end by 5 bases; junction bases not matched to a gene: 3. CDR3 nucleotides: TGTGCCAGCAGTCGACAGGGTGACGAGCAGTACTTC. This sequence encodes CASSRQGDEQYF.

At least ten counts were recorded for this clonotype. V usage is TRBV7-7 and J usage is TRBJ2-7; D is undetermined. CDR3 length: 14 amino acids. V dropped 1 base and J dropped 0 bases, with 7 bases sitting between them. Germline CDR1 SSHAT, CDR2 FNYEAQ (reference sequence). This CDR3 is CASSLDANSYEQYF. CDR3 coding DNA: TGTGCCAGCAGCTTAGACGCTAACTCCTACGAGCAGTACTTC.

V usage is TRBV21-1 and J usage is TRBJ1-5. TRBV21-1 is labeled a pseudogene. There are 16 residues in the CDR3. The CDR3 loop reads CASSNRSGGCNQPQHF. The CDR3 DNA follows: TGTGCCAGCAGCAATAGGAGCGGGGGTTGCAATCAGCCCCAGCATTTT.

The chain joins TRBV10-3 to TRBJ2-3; D is undetermined. Germline CDR1 and CDR2: ENHRY and SYGVKD. Trimming took 5 bases from V and 2 from J, leaving 5 bases between them. This CDR3 comprises 12 residues. DNA for the CDR3: TGTGCCATCAGTACTTACACAGATACGCAGTATTTT. It codes for CAISTYTDTQYF.

The chain links TRBV6-1 to TRBJ2-6; a weak D match, TRBD1 (5 bases). V was cut by 4 bases and J by 0 bases, with 7 bases left in between. Germline CDR1 and CDR2: MNHNS and SASEGT. This CDR3 spans 15 amino acids. Here the CDR3 reads CASSGGPSGANVLTF. In DNA form, the CDR3 reads TGTGCCAGCAGTGGGGGCCCCTCTGGGGCCAACGTCCTGACTTTC.

The genes are TRBV25-1 and TRBJ2-5; TRBD2 agrees at 7 bases. Germline CDR1 reads MGHDK; CDR2 reads SYGVNS. The CDR3 contains 15 residues. Unmatched junction bases numbered 3, after V lost 1 base and J lost 1 base. In nucleotides, the CDR3 is TGTGCCAGCAGTGAATTAGGCGGGGGCCAAGAGACCCAGTACTTC. Its translation: CASSELGGGQETQYF.

CDR3 in amino acids: CASKQGAEETQYF. The CDR3 DNA follows: TGTGCCAGTAAGCAGGGGGCTGAAGAGACCCAGTACTTC. This chain connects TRBV19 to TRBJ2-5, with 8 positions matching TRBD1. The junction had 4 bases not matched to a gene; V was cut back by 7 bases and J by 3 bases. The CDR3 spans 13 residues. Per germline, CDR1 LNHDA and CDR2 SQIVND (reference sequence).

This clonotype was counted only a few times. For the CDR3, the DNA is TGTGCCAGCAGTTTAGCGAGGACCAGGGACATTCAGTACTTC. It encodes CASSLARTRDIQYF. The gene calls are TRBV12-3 or TRBV12-4 and TRBJ2-4; tentatively, D is TRBD1 (5 bases). V was cut by 0 bases and J by 8 bases, with 11 bases left in between. CDR3 length: 14 residues.

In its sample, this clonotype was seen a few times. The V and J genes are TRBV18 and TRBJ2-5; the match to TRBD2 covers 7 bases. There are 16 residues in the CDR3. V trimming: 6 bases; J trimming: 2 bases; junction bases outside the gene matches: 12. CDR1 KGHSH and CDR2 LQKENI come from the germline V gene. CDR3 sequence reads: CASSEFASGTQETQYF. The CDR3 bases are TGTGCCAGCTCTGAATTTGCTAGCGGAACGCAAGAGACCCAGTACTTC.

This clonotype occurred a few times. The CDR3 reads CASSYYLNRAGDEQYF. CDR3 sequence (DNA): TGTGCCAGCAGTTACTACCTAAACAGGGCTGGCGACGAGCAGTACTTC. V is TRBV6-5 and J is TRBJ2-7, with D maybe TRBD1 (6 bases). Trimming cost V 1 base and J 5 bases, with 18 bases left between them. Germline CDR1 and CDR2: MNHEY and SVGAGI. This CDR3 region has 16 residues.

This clonotype was recorded at least ten times. This chain uses TRBV12-3 or TRBV12-4 with TRBJ2-3, with TRBD2 matching 14 bases. Trimming at V came to 6 bases and at J to 4 bases, leaving 3 bases not matched to a gene. This CDR3 is 15 amino acids long. In nucleotides, the CDR3 is TGTGCCAGCAGCAGACTAGCGGGGGGGCCAGATACGCAGTATTTT. Encoded protein: CASSRLAGGPDTQYF.

This clonotype was seen repeatedly, ten times or more. V is TRBV5-6 and J is TRBJ2-2; D is possibly TRBD2 (6 bases). The CDR3 covers 16 residues. In germline, CDR1 is SGHDT, CDR2 YYEEEE. Deletions cut 2 bases from V and 4 bases from J, with 15 bases between. The CDR3 coding sequence is TGTGCCAGCAGCTTTAGCGGAAAGCGAAGCACCGGGGAGCTGTTTTTT. It yields the protein CASSFSGKRSTGELFF.

This clonotype was observed a handful of times. This chain links TRBV10-3 with TRBJ2-7; D might be TRBD2 (6 bases). Per germline, CDR1 ENHRY and CDR2 SYGVKD. This CDR3 is built from 12 residues. V gave up 6 bases and J gave up 6 bases, with 12 bases separating them. The CDR3 spells CAIRNTSSEQYF. For the CDR3, the DNA is TGTGCCATCAGAAACACTAGCTCCGAGCAGTACTTC.

The table lists this clonotype with a few counts. The genes are TRBV20-1 and TRBJ2-4; no clear D gene. CDR3 length: 14 residues. V dropped 3 bases and J dropped 8 bases, with 17 bases sitting between them. CDR1 and CDR2 from the germline V gene are DFQATT and SNEGSKA (reference sequence). DNA of the CDR3: TGCAGTGCTAGGACCGGGTCTTCAGTGGACATTCAGTACTTC. It is translated as CSARTGSSVDIQYF.

The chain is built from TRBV20-1 and TRBJ1-1; D ambiguous. This CDR3 comprises 13 residues. The ends were cut back, 0 bases at V and 1 base at J, with 6 bases in the middle. Germline V gene sequence: CDR1 DFQATT, CDR2 SNEGSKA (reference sequence). CDR3 DNA sequence: TGCAGTGCTAGAGATTGGGGGAACACTGAAGCTTTCTTT. This encodes CSARDWGNTEAFF.

This chain links TRBV6-4 with TRBJ1-4; perhaps TRBD1 as D (5 bases). The CDR3 runs to 14 residues. The V end lost 11 bases, the J end lost 7 bases, and 20 bases lay between the germline ends. The germline V gene has CDR1 MRHNA and CDR2 SNTAGT. The CDR3 reads CADGVGTKGEKLFF. The DNA of the CDR3 is TGTGCCGACGGAGTCGGGACTAAGGGTGAAAAACTGTTTTTT.

This clonotype was seen more than once but under ten times. The chain joins TRBV7-6 to TRBJ2-7; D perhaps matches TRBD2 (6 bases). The CDR3 has 15 residues. CDR1 and CDR2 from the germline V gene are SGHVS and FNYEAQ. The ends were cut back, 1 base at V and 5 bases at J, with 15 bases in the middle. The CDR3 loop reads CASSLEGSWRDEQYF. Written as DNA, the CDR3 is TGTGCCAGCAGCTTAGAGGGATCCTGGAGGGACGAGCAGTACTTC.